This T cell receptor beta chain was retrieved from a study of shared clonotypes between healthy human individuals. The CDR3 consists of 13 residues. CDR1 and CDR2 (germline): MNHEY, SMNVEV (reference sequence). V was pared by 6 bases and J by 3 bases, with 9 bases between. Deep level was the assay's run setting. Libraries were prepared by immunoSEQ multiplex PCR; TCRdb keeps only in-frame clonotypes and omits some of them. The table records about 600,000 clones, roughly 79% of them present only once. Comment on this clone: This specimen includes other DNA sequences encoding the same CDR3.

Sequencing input: PBMCs. This sequence joins TRBV27 and TRBJ2-1; TRBD1 or TRBD2 may be the D gene (5 bases each). This sequence was found in a woman in her thirties or forties in good health. Some clones in this sample may be carry-over from other donors' samples. CDR3 in DNA: TGTGCCAGCAGAGGGACGGGCTACAATGAGCAGTTCTTC. Translating it yields CASRGTGYNEQFF.